This T cell receptor beta chain came from a study of neurological immune-mediated disorders. CDR3 length equals 16 residues. Trimming took 5 bases from V and 6 from J; bases not matched to a gene: 13. Germline assignment: CDR1 MNHEY and CDR2 SVGAGI. The time point was: longitudinal time-point 3. PBMCs stored at -80 C, 2 million in total, were the source of the unsorted libraries. 5'RACE generated cDNA with 10-nucleotide random UMIs. TCRdb independently ran MiXCR on the 5' RACE reads; one entry per CDR3 protein. The sample records approximately 58,000 distinct CDR3 sequences, 7% to 10% being singletons. This clonotype has ten or more counts.

The source of this sequence is a woman between 40 and 55 years old in good health. The chain couples TRBV6-5 to TRBJ2-3; the match to TRBD2 covers 8 bases. The sequenced sample consisted of PBMCs. The CDR3 spells CASSPLAAGEEDTQYF. In DNA form, the CDR3 reads TGTGCCAGCAGTCCGTTGGCAGCGGGGGAAGAGGATACGCAGTATTTT.